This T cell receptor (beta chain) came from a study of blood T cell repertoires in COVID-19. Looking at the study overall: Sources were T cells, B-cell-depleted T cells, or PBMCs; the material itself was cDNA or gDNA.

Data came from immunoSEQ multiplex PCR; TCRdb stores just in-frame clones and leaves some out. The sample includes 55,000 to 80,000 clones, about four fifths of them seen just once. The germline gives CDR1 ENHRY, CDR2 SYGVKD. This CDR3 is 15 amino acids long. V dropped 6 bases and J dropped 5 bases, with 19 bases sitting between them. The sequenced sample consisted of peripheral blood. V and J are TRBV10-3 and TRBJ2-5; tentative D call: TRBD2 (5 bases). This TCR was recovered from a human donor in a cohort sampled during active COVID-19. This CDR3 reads CAIRRGAADSETQYF. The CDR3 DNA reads TGTGCCATCAGGAGAGGAGCGGCCGACTCGGAGACCCAGTACTTC.